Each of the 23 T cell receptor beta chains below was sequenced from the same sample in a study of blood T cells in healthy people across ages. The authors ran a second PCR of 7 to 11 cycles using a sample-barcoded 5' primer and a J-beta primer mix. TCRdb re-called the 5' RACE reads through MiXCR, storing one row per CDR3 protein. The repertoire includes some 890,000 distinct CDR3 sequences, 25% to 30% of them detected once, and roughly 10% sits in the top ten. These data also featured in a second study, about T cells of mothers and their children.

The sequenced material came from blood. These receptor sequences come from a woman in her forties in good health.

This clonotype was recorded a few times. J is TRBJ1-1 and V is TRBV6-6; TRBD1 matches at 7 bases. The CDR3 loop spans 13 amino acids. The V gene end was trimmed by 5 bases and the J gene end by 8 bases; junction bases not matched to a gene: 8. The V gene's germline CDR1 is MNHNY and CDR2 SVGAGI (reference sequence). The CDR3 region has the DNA TGTGCCAGCAGTGGACCGGGACAGTCAGAAGCTTTCTTT. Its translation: CASSGPGQSEAFF.

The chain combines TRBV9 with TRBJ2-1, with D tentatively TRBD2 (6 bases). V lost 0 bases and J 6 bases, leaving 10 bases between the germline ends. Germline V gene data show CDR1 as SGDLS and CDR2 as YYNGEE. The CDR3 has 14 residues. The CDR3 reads CASSVEVGGNEQFF. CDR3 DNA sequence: TGTGCCAGCAGCGTAGAAGTGGGGGGCAATGAGCAGTTCTTC.

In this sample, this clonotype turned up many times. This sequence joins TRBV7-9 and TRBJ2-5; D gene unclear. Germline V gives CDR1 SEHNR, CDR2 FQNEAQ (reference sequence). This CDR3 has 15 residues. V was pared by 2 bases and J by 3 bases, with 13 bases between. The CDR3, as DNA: TGTGCCAGCAGCTTAATCGTAGGAGCTGAAGAGACCCAGTACTTC. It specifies CASSLIVGAEETQYF.

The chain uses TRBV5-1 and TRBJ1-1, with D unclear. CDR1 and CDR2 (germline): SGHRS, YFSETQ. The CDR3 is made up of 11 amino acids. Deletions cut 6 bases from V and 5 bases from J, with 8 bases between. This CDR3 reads CASIAGTEAFF. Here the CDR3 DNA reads TGCGCCAGCATCGCGGGTACTGAAGCTTTCTTT.

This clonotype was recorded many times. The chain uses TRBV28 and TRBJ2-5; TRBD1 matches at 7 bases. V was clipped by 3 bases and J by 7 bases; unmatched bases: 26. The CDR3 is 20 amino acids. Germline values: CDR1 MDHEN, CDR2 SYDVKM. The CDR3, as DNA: TGTGCCAGCAGTTTGGGGACCATTTCCACAGGGGAATCCGTCGGGTTGACCCAGTACTTC. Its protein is CASSLGTISTGESVGLTQYF.

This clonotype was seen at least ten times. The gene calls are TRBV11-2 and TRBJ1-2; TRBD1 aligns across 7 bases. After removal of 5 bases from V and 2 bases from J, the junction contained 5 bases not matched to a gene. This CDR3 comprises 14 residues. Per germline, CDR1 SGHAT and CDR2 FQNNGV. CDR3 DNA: TGTGCCAGCAGCCCCACAGGGGCCAACTATGGCTACACCTTC. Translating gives CASSPTGANYGYTF.

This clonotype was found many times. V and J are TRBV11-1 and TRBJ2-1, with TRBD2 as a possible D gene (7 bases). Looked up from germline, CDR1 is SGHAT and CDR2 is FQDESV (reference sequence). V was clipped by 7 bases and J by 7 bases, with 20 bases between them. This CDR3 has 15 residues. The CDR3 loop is CASNKERGGKNEQFF. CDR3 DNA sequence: TGTGCCAGCAACAAGGAGAGGGGGGGCAAAAATGAGCAGTTCTTC.

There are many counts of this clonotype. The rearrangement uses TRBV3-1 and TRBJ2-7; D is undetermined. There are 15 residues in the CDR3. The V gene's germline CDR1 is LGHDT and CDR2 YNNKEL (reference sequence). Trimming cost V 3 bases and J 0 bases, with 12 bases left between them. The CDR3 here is CASSHLDRNSYEQYF. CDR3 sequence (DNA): TGTGCCAGCAGCCACTTGGACCGAAACTCCTACGAGCAGTACTTC.

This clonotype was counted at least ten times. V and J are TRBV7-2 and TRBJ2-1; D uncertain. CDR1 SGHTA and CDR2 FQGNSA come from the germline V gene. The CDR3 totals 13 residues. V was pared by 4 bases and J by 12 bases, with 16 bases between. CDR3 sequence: CASSSTSRARQFF. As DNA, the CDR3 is TGTGCCAGCAGCTCGACGAGCAGAGCCCGGCAGTTCTTC.

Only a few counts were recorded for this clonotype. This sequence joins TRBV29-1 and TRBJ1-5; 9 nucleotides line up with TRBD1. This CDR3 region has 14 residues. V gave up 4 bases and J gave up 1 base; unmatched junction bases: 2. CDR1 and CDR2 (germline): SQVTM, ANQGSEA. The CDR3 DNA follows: TGCAGCGTTGGGGGGACAGGGAGCAATCAGCCCCAGCATTTT. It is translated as CSVGGTGSNQPQHF.

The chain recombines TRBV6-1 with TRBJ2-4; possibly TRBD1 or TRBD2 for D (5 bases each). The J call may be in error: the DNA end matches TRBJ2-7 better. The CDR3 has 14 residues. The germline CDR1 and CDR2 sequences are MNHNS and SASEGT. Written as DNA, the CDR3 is TGTGCCAGCAGTGAAGCGCTGGTGGGGGACGAGCAGTACTTC. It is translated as CASSEALVGDEQYF.

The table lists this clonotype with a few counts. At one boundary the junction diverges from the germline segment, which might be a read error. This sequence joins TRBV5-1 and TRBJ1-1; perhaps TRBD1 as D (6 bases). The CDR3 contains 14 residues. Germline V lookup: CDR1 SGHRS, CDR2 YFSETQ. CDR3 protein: CASSTDSWNTGAFF. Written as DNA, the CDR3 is TGCGCCAGCAGCACGGACAGCTGGAACACTGGAGCTTTCTTT.

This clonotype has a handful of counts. The CDR3 is CASRTGASTNTEAFF. The CDR3 region has the DNA TGTGCCAGCAGGACCGGGGCCTCAACGAACACTGAAGCTTTCTTT. V usage is TRBV7-9 and J usage is TRBJ1-1; D may be TRBD1 (5 bases). Germline values: CDR1 SEHNR, CDR2 FQNEAQ (reference sequence). V was clipped by 6 bases and J by 1 base, with 15 bases between them. This CDR3 is 15 amino acids long. Full variable domain (remainder filled in from reference TRBV7-9 and TRBJ1-1): DTGVSQNPRHKITKRGQNVTFRCDPISEHNRLYWYRQTLGQGPEFLTYFQNEAQLEKSRLLSDRFSAERPKGSFSTLEIQRTEQGDSAMYLCASRTGASTNTEAFFGQGTRLTVV.

Here the CDR3 DNA reads TGTGCCAGCAGTTCGGAGGGGGGCTTCTATGGCTACACCTTC. Translated, it gives CASSSEGGFYGYTF. The J gene is TRBJ1-2, the V gene TRBV28; TRBD1 is a possible D gene (6 bases). Germline loops: CDR1 MDHEN, CDR2 SYDVKM. The CDR3 consists of 14 residues. Trimming took 4 bases from V and 4 from J, leaving 13 bases between them.

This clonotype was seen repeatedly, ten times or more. CDR3 region: CASGLGYEQYF. The CDR3 region has the DNA TGTGCTAGTGGTTTGGGGTACGAGCAGTACTTC. The chain is built from TRBV12-5 and TRBJ2-7; D ambiguous. Deletions cut 1 base from V and 4 bases from J, with 2 bases between. The CDR3 sequence is 11 residues long. Germline-derived CDR1 and CDR2 are LGHNT and FRNRAP.

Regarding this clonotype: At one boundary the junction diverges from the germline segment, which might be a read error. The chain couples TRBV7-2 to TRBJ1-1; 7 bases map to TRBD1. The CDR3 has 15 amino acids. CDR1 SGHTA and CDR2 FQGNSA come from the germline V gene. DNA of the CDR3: TGTGCCAGCGGCTTTGGGGACAGAAGGAACACTGAAGTTTTCTTT. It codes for CASGFGDRRNTEVFF.

The CDR3 bases are TGTGCCAGCAGCTTGACAGGGGGTCTGAATTCACCCCTCCACTTT. Its translation is CASSLTGGLNSPLHF. The J gene is TRBJ1-6, the V gene TRBV11-1, with 9 bases that match TRBD1. The CDR3 length is 15 residues. V shed 3 bases, J shed 7 bases, and the junction held 4 bases outside the gene matches. Germline V gives CDR1 SGHAT, CDR2 FQDESV (reference sequence).

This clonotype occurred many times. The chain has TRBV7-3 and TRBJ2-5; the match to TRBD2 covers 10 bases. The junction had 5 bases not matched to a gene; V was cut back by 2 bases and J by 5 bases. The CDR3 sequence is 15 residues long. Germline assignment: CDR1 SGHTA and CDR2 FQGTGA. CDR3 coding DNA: TGTGCCAGCAGCTTACTAGCGGGGGAATGGGAGACCCAGTACTTC. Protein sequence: CASSLLAGEWETQYF. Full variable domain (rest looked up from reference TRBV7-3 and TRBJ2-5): GAGVSQTPSNKVTEKGKYVELRCDPISGHTALYWYRQSLGQGPEFLIYFQGTGAADDSGLPNDRFFAVRPEGSVSTLKIQRTERGDSAVYLCASSLLAGEWETQYFGPGTRLLVL.

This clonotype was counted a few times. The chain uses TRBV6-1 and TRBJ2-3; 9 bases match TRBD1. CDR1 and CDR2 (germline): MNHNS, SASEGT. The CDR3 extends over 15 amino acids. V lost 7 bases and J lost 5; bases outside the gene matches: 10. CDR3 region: CASTRNRGQGDTQYF. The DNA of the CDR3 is TGTGCCAGCACCCGGAACAGGGGGCAGGGAGATACGCAGTATTTT.

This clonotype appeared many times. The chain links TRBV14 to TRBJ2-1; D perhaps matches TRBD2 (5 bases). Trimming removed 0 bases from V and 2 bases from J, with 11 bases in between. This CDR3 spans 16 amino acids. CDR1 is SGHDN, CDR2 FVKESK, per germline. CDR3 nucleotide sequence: TGTGCCAGCAGCCAAGATCGCCGGGGTGCCTACAATGAGCAGTTCTTC. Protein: CASSQDRRGAYNEQFF.

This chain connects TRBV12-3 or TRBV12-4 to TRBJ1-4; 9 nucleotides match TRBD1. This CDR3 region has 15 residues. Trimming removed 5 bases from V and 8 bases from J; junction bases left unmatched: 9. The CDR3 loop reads CASSIRQGGGEKLFF. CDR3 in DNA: TGTGCCAGCAGTATAAGACAGGGGGGAGGCGAAAAACTGTTTTTT.

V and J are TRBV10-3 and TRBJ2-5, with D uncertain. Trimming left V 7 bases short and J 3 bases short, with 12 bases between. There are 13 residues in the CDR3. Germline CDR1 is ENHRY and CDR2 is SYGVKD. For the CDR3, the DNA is TGTGCCATCAATCGGGCAGCCGAAGAGACCCAGTACTTC. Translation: CAINRAAEETQYF.

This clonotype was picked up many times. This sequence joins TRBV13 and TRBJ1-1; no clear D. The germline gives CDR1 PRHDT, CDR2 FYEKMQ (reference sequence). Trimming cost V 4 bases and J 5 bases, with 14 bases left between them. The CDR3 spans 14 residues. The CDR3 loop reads CASSSLDARTEAFF. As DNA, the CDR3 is TGTGCCAGCAGCTCCCTGGACGCCCGGACTGAAGCTTTCTTT.